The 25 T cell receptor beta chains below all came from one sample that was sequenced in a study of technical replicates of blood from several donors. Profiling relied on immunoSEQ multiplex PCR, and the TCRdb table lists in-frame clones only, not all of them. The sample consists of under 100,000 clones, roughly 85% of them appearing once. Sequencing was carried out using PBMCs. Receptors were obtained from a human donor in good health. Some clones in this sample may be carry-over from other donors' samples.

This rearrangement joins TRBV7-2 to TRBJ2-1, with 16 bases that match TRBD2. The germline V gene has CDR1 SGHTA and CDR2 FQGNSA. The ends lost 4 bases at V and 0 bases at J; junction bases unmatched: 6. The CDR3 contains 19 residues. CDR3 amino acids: CASSSPGLAGGSSYNEQFF. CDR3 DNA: TGTGCCAGCAGCTCACCGGGACTAGCGGGAGGGAGCTCCTACAATGAGCAGTTCTTC.

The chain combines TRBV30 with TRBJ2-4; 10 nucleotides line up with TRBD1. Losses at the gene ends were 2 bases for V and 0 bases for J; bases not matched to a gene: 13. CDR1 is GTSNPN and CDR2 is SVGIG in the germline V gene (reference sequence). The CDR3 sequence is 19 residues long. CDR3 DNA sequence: TGTGCCTGGAGTCGACAGGGGGCACGGTCGACAATAGCCAAAAACATTCAGTACTTC. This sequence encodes CAWSRQGARSTIAKNIQYF.

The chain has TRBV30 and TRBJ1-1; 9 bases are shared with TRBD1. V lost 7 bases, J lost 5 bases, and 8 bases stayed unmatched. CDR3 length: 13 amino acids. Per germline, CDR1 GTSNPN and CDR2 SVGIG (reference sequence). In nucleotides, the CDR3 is TGTGCCTTCGACAGGGGGGGTGGGACTGAAGCTTTCTTT. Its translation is CAFDRGGGTEAFF.

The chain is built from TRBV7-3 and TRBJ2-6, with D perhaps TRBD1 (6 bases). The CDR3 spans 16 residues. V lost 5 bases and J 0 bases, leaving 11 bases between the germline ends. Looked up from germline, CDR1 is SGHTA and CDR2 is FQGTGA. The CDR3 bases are TGTGCCAGCAGCACCGGACAGAGCTCTGGGGCCAACGTCCTGACTTTC. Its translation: CASSTGQSSGANVLTF.

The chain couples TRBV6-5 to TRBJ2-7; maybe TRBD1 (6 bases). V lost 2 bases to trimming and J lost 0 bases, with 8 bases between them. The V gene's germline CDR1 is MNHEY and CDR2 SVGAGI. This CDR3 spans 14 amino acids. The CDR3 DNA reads TGTGCCAGCAGTTACCTAGGGGGCTCCTACGAGCAGTACTTC. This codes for CASSYLGGSYEQYF.

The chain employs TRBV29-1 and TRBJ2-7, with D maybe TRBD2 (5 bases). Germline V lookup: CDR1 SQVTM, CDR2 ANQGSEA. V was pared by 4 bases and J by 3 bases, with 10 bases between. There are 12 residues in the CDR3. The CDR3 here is CSVGRDVYEQYF. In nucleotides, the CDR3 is TGCAGCGTTGGCCGGGATGTCTACGAGCAGTACTTC.

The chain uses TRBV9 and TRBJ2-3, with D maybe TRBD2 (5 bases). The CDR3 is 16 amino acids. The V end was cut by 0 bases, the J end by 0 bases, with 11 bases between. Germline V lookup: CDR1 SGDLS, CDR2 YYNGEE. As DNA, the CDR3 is TGTGCCAGCAGCGTAGGCGTAGCGTCGAGCACAGATACGCAGTATTTT. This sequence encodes CASSVGVASSTDTQYF. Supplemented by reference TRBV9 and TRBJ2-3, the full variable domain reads DSGVTQTPKHLITATGQRVTLRCSPRSGDLSVYWYQQSLDQGLQFLIQYYNGEERAKGNILERFSAQQFPDLHSELNLSSLELGDSALYFCASSVGVASSTDTQYFGPGTRLTVL.

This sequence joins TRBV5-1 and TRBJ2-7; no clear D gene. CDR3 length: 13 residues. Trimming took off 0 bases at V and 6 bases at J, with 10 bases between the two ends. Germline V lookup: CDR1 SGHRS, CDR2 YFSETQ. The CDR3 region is CASSLAGRSEQYF. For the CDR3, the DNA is TGCGCCAGCAGCTTGGCCGGTCGATCCGAGCAGTACTTC.

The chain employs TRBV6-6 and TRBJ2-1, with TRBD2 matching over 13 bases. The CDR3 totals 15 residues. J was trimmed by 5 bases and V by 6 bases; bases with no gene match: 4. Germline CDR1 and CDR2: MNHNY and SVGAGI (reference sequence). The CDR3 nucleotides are TGTGCCAGCAGGCCCGGGACTAGCGGGAACAATGAGCAGTTCTTC. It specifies CASRPGTSGNNEQFF.

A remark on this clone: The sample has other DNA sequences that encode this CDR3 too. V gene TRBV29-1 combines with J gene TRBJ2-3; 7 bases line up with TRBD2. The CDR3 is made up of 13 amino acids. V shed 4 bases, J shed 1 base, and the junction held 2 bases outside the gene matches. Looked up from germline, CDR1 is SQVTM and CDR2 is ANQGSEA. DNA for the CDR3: TGCAGCGTTGGGAGCGGGGGCACAGATACGCAGTATTTT. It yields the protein CSVGSGGTDTQYF.

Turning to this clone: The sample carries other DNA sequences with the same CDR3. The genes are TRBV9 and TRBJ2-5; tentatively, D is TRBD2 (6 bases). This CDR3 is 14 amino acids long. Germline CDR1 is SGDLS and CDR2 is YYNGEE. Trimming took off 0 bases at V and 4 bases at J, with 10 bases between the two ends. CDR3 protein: CASSVASGSETQYF. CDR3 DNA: TGTGCCAGCAGCGTAGCAAGCGGGTCAGAGACCCAGTACTTC.

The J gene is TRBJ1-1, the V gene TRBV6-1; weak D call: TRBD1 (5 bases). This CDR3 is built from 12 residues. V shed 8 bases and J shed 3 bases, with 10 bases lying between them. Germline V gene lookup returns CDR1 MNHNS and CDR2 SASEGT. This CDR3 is CASLDSHTEAFF. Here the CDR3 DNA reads TGTGCCAGCCTAGACAGCCACACTGAAGCTTTCTTT.

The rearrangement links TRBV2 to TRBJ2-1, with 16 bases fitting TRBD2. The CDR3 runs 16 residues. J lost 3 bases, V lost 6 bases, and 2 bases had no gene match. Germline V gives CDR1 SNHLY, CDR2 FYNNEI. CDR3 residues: CASSGTSGGVYNEQFF. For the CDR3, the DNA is TGTGCCAGCAGCGGGACTAGCGGGGGGGTCTACAATGAGCAGTTCTTC.

In nucleotides, the CDR3 is TGTGCCTGGTCCAGCGGGAGTGATGATGAGCAGTTCTTC. It translates to CAWSSGSDDEQFF. The J gene is TRBJ2-1, the V gene TRBV30; 8 positions agree with TRBD2. This CDR3 has 13 residues. Trimming at V came to 5 bases and at J to 8 bases, leaving 8 bases not matched to a gene. CDR1 is GTSNPN and CDR2 is SVGIG in the germline V gene (reference sequence).

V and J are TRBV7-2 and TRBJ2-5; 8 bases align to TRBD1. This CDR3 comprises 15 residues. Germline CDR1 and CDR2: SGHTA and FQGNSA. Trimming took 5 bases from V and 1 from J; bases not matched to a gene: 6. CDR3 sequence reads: CASSKQGVSQETQYF. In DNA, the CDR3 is TGTGCCAGCAGCAAACAGGGGGTCAGCCAAGAGACCCAGTACTTC. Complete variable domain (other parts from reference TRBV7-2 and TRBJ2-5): GAGVSQSPSNKVTEKGKDVELRCDPISGHTALYWYRQSLGQGLEFLIYFQGNSAPDKSGLPSDRFSAERTGGSVSTLTIQRTQQEDSAVYLCASSKQGVSQETQYFGPGTRLLVL.

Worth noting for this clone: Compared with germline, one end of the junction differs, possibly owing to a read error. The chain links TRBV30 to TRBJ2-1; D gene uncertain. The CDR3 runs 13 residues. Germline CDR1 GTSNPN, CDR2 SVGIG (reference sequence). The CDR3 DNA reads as TGTGCCTGGGACGTTAGCTCCAACAATGAGCAGTTCTTC. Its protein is CAWDVSSNNEQFF.

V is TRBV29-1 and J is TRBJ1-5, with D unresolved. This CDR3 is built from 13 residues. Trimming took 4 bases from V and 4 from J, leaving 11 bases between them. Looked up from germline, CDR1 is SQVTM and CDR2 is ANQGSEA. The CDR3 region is CSVGGSENQPQHF. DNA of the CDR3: TGCAGCGTTGGCGGGAGTGAAAATCAGCCCCAGCATTTT.

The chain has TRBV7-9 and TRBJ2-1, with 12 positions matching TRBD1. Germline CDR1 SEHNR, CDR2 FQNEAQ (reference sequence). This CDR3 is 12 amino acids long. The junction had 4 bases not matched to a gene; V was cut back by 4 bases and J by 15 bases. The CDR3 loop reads CASSSGTGGRFF. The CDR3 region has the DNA TGTGCCAGCAGCTCCGGGACAGGGGGCAGGTTCTTC. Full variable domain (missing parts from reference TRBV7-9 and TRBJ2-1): DTGVSQNPRHKITKRGQNVTFRCDPISEHNRLYWYRQTLGQGPEFLTYFQNEAQLEKSRLLSDRFSAERPKGSFSTLEIQRTEQGDSAMYLCASSSGTGGRFFGPGTRLTVL.

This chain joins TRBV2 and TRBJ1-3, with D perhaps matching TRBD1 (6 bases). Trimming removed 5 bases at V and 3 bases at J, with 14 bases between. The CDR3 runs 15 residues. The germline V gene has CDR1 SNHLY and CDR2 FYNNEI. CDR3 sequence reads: CASSLDSLGGNTIYF. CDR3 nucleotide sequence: TGTGCCAGCAGTCTGGACAGTTTGGGTGGAAACACCATATATTTT. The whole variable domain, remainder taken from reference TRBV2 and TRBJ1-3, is EPEVTQTPSHQVTQMGQEVILRCVPISNHLYFYWYRQILGQKVEFLVSFYNNEISEKSEIFDDQFSVERPDGSNFTLKIRSTKLEDSAMYFCASSLDSLGGNTIYFGEGSWLTVV.

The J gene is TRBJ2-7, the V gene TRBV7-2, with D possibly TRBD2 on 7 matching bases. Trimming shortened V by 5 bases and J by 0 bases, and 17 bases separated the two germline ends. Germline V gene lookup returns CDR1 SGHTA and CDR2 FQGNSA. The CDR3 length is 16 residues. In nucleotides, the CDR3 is TGTGCCAGCAGCCTAGGGGGGGGGACCCGCTCCTACGAGCAGTACTTC. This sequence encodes CASSLGGGTRSYEQYF.

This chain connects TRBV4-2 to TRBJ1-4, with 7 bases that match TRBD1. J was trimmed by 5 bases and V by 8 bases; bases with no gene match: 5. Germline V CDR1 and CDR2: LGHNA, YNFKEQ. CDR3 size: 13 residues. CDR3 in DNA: TGTGCCAGCGCCGGGGACAGCAATGAAAAACTGTTTTTT. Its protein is CASAGDSNEKLFF.

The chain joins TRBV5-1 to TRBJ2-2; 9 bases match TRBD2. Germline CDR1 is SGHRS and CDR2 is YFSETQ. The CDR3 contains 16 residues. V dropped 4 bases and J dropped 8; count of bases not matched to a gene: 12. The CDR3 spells CASSLALAGPEGELFF. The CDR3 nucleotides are TGCGCCAGCAGCCTGGCCCTAGCGGGACCTGAGGGGGAGCTGTTTTTT.

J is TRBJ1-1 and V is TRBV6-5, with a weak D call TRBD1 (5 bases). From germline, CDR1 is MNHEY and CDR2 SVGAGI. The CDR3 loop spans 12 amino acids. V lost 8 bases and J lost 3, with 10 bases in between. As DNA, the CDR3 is TGTGCCAGCCGGGGGTGGGACACTGAAGCTTTCTTT. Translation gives CASRGWDTEAFF.

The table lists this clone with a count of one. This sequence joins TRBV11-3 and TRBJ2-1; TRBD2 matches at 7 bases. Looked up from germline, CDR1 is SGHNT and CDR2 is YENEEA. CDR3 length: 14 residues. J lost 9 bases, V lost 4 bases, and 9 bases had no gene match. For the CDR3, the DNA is TGTGCCAGCAGCTGGGGGGGAACCGGAGGTGAGCAGTTCTTC. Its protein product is CASSWGGTGGEQFF.

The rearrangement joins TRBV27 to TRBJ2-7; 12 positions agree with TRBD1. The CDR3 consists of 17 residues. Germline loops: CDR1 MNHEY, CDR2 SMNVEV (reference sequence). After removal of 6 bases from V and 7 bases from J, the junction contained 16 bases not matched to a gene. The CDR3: CASSSGTGGASVREQYF. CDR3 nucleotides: TGTGCCAGCAGCTCCGGGACAGGGGGCGCCTCGGTGAGAGAGCAGTACTTC.